This TCR beta chain originates from a study of tumor-infiltrating lymphocytes in oesophageal squamous cell carcinoma. From germline, CDR1 is MNHNS and CDR2 SASEGT. This CDR3 has 12 residues. TCRdb used MiXCR to reprocess the PCR reads, holding one entry per CDR3 protein. The profile shows about 14,000 distinct CDR3 sequences, around half of them singletons. The rearrangement joins TRBV6-1 to TRBJ1-1; D not resolved. This TCR came from a male donor with esophageal squamous cell carcinoma. The sequenced sample was blood. CDR3 sequence (DNA): TGTGCTACCCCCCTAGGGAACACTGAAGCTTTCTTT. The encoded protein is CATPLGNTEAFF.